This T cell receptor beta chain was obtained from a study of T and B cells in COVID-19 patients. Study as a whole: The recovered patients had mostly mild to moderate COVID-19 with outpatient management. The study's findings and limits: Highly clonal in active COVID-19, TRB repertoires exceeded healthy-donor diversity and richness at recovery. Exclusive to the recovered cohort were roughly 2,300 TCR clusters, around 31 of them with low generation probability. Few blood samples existed from mildly ill patients during symptoms or early in severe cases.

BIOMED2 TRB-A/B primer pools were used in multiplex TRB PCR. TCRdb re-derived calls from the multiplex PCR reads in MiXCR, one entry per CDR3 protein. This sample yields around 9,000 distinct CDR3 sequences, of which roughly 31% are seen a single time; about 22% belongs to the top ten. V lost 5 bases and J lost 2, with 10 bases in between. Germline-derived CDR1 and CDR2 are SEHNR and FQNEAQ (reference sequence). CDR3 length: 13 amino acids. Each TRB amplification used roughly 220-550 ng of genomic DNA from blood. This clonotype was seen more than once but under ten times. The antigen is not known. This chain links TRBV7-9 with TRBJ2-7, with D hard to call. The specimen sequenced was blood. The clonotype originates from a human donor who had recovered from COVID-19. DNA of the CDR3: TGTGCCAGCAGCGATCGAGGCCCCTACGAGCAGTACTTC. It specifies CASSDRGPYEQYF.